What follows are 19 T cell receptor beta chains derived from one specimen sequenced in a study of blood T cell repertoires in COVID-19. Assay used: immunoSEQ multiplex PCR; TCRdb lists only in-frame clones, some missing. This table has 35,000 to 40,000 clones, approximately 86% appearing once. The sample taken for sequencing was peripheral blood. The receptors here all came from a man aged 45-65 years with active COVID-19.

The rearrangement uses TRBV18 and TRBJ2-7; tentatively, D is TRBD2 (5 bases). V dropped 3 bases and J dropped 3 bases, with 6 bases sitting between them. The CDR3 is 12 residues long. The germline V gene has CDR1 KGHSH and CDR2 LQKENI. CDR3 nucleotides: TGTGCCAGCTCACCGGCGGGCTACGAGCAGTACTTC. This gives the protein CASSPAGYEQYF.

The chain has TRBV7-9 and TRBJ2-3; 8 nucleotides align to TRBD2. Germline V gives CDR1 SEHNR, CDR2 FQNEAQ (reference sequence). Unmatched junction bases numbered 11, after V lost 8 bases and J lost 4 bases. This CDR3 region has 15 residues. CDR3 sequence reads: CASALPSGGADTQYF. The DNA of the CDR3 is TGTGCCAGCGCCCTGCCCAGCGGGGGTGCAGATACGCAGTATTTT.

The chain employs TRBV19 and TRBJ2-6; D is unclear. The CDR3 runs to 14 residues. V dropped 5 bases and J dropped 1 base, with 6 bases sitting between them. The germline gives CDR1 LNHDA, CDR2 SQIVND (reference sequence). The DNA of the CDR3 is TGTGCCAGTAGTTTCCTGTCTGGGGCCAACGTCCTGACTTTC. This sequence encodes CASSFLSGANVLTF.

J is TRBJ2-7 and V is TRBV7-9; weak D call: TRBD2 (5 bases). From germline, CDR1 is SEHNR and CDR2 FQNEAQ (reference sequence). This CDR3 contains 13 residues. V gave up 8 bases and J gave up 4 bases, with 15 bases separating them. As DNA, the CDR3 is TGTGCCAGCGGCCCTCCCGGGATATACGAGCAGTACTTC. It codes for CASGPPGIYEQYF.

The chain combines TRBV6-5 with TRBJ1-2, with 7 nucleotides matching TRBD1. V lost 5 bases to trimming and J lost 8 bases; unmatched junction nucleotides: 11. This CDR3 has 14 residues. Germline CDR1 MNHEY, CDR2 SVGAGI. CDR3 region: CASSNRGGVRGYTF. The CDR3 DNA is TGTGCCAGCAGTAACAGGGGTGGAGTACGCGGCTACACCTTC.

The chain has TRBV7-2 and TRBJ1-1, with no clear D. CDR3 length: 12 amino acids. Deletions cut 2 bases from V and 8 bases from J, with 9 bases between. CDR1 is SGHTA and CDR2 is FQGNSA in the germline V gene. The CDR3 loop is CASSLLAREAFF. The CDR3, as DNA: TGTGCCAGCAGCTTACTAGCAAGGGAAGCTTTCTTT. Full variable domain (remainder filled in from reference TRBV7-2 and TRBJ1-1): GAGVSQSPSNKVTEKGKDVELRCDPISGHTALYWYRQSLGQGLEFLIYFQGNSAPDKSGLPSDRFSAERTGGSVSTLTIQRTQQEDSAVYLCASSLLAREAFFGQGTRLTVV.

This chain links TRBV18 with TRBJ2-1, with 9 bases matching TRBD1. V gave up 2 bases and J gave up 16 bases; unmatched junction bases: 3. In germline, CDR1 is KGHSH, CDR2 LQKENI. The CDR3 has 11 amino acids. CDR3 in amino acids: CASSPDRGDFF. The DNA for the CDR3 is TGTGCCAGCTCACCAGACAGGGGGGACTTCTTC.

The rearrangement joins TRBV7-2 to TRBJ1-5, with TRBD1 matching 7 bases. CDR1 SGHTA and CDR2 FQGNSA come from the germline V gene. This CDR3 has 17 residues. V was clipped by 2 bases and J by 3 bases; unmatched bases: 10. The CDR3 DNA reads TGTGCCAGCAGCTTATCTTCCTCAGGGGGTCCCAATCAGCCCCAGCATTTT. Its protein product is CASSLSSSGGPNQPQHF.

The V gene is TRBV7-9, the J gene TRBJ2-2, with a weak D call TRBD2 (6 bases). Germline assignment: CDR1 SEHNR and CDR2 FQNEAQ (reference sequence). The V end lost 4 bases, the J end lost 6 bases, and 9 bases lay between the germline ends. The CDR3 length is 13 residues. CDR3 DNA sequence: TGTGCCAGCAGCTCCAGGGAGGCCGGGGAGCTGTTTTTT. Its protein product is CASSSREAGELFF. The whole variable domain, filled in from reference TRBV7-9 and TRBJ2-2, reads DTGVSQNPRHKITKRGQNVTFRCDPISEHNRLYWYRQTLGQGPEFLTYFQNEAQLEKSRLLSDRFSAERPKGSFSTLEIQRTEQGDSAMYLCASSSREAGELFFGEGSRLTVL.

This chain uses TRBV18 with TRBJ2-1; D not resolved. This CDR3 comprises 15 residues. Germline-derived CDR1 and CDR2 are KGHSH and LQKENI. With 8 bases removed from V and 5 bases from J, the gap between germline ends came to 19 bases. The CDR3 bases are TGTGCCAGCCCGCCCGTTCAGGCCCCCAACAATGAGCAGTTCTTC. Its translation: CASPPVQAPNNEQFF.

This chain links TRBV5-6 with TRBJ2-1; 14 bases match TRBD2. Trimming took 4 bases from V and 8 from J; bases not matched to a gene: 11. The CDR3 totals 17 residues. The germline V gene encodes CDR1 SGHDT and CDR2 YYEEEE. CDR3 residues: CASSTRLAGGPKDEQFF. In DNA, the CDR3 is TGTGCCAGCAGCACCAGACTAGCGGGGGGGCCCAAGGATGAGCAGTTCTTC.

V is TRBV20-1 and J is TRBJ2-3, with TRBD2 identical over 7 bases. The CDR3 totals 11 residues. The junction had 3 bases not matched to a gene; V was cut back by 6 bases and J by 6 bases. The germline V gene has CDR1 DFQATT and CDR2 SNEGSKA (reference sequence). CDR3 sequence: CSARDYDTQYF. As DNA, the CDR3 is TGCAGTGCCCGGGACTACGATACGCAGTATTTT.

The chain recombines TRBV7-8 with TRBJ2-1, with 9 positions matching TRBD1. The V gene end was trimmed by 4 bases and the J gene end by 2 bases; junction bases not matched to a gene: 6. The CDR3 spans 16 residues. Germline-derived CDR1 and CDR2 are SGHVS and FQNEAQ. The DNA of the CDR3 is TGTGCCAGCAGCTCCCGGACAGGGGTAGCCTACAATGAGCAGTTCTTC. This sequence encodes CASSSRTGVAYNEQFF.

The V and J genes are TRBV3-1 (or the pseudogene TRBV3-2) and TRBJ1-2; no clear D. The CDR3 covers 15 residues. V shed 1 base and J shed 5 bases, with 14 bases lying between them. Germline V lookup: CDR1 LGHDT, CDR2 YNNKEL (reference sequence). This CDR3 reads CASSQGEVLSYGYTF. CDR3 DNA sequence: TGTGCCAGCAGCCAAGGAGAGGTATTGAGTTATGGCTACACCTTC.

The CDR3 spells CASSQGDRNPETQYF. CDR3 in DNA: TGCGCCAGCAGCCAAGGGGACAGGAACCCAGAGACCCAGTACTTC. The chain couples TRBV4-1 to TRBJ2-5; 8 nucleotides match TRBD1. V trimming: 1 base; J trimming: 4 bases; junction bases outside the gene matches: 5. CDR1 and CDR2 (germline): MGHRA, YSYEKL. The CDR3 length is 15 residues.

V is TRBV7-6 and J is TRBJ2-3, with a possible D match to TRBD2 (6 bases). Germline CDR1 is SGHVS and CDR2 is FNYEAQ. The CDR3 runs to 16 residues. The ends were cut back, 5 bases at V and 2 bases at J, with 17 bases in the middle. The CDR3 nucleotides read TGTGCCAGCAGCCCTCGGGGGATCATAAACACAGATACGCAGTATTTT. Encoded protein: CASSPRGIINTDTQYF.

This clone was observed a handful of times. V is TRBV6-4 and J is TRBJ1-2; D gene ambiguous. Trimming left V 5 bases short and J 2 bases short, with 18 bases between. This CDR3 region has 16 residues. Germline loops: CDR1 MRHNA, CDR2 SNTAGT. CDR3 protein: CASSPEVYGLNYGYTF. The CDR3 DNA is TGTGCCAGCAGTCCCGAGGTCTACGGTTTAAACTATGGCTACACCTTC.

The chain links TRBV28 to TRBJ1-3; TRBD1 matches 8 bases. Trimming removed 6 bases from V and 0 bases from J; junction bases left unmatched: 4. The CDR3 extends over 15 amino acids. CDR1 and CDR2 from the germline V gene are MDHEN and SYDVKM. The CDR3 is CASSPGTGSGNTIYF. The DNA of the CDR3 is TGTGCCAGCAGCCCAGGGACAGGCTCTGGAAACACCATATATTTT.

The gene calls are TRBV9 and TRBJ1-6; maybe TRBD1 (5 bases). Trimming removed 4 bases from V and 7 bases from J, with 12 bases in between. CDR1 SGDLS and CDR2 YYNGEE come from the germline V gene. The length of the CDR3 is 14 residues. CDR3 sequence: CASSLRAGNSPLHF. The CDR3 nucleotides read TGTGCCAGCAGCCTCAGGGCGGGAAATTCACCCCTCCACTTT.